Listed below are T cell receptor beta chains from one sample, sequenced in a study of cytomegalovirus exposure and HLA in healthy donors. Profiled with immunoSEQ multiplex PCR; TCRdb holds only in-frame clones, not every one. The sample lists tens of thousands of clones; roughly 70% were seen once. The sequenced material came from PBMCs. The receptors stem from a man in his fifties or sixties in good health and CMV-seronegative. Both conserved end residues are part of each CDR3. The D gene is left open where the match is weak. Not every row has a clone size; where given, it reads once, few, many or a size class.

V	J	D	size	DNA	CDR3
TRBV6-1	TRBJ2-5	TRBD2	NA	TGTGCCAGCAGGGCGGGGGGCCTCCAAGAGACCCAGTACTTC	CASRAGGLQETQYF
TRBV30	TRBJ2-1	TRBD2	NA	TGTGCCTGGAGTGTAAGCGGGGGGGTTAGTGAGCAGTTCTTC	CAWSVSGGVSEQFF
TRBV13	TRBJ2-7	TRBD1	NA	TGTGCCAGCAGCTTAGGACGGGACAGGGAGAGCTCCTACGAGCAGTACTTC	CASSLGRDRESSYEQYF
TRBV9	TRBJ1-6	NA	once	TGTGCCAGCAGCGTAGATTTTCGGGGTGTGGGTTCACCCCTCCACTTT	CASSVDFRGVGSPLHF
TRBV27	TRBJ2-5	TRBD2	NA	TGTGCCAGCAGTTCATGGAGCGGGGGACAAGAGACCCAGTACTTC	CASSSWSGGQETQYF
TRBV2	TRBJ1-5	TRBD1	few	TGTGCCAGCAGGCGACAGGGCGGTCAGCCCCAGCATTTT	CASRRQGGQPQHF
TRBV2	TRBJ1-4	TRBD1	NA	TGTGCCAGCAGTTCGGACAGGTCGTCTAATGAAAAACTGTTTTTT	CASSSDRSSNEKLFF
TRBV9	TRBJ1-2	TRBD1	NA	TGTGCCAGCAGCTCGGGACAGGGGCATGGCTACACCTTC	CASSSGQGHGYTF
TRBV29-1	TRBJ2-3	TRBD1	NA	TGCAGCGTTGGTGGGACAGGGGGCGCAGATACGCAGTATTTT	CSVGGTGGADTQYF
TRBV25-1	TRBJ1-3	TRBD1	NA	TGTGCCAGCAGTCTCCGGGACAGGGCTGGAAACACCATATATTTT	CASSLRDRAGNTIYF
TRBV18	TRBJ2-3	TRBD2	NA	TGTGCCAGCTCCCAAGGACTAGGGGCAGATACGCAGTATTTT	CASSQGLGADTQYF
TRBV30	TRBJ2-3	TRBD2	few	TGTGCCTGGAGTGTTAGCGGGGATAACACAGATACGCAGTATTTT	CAWSVSGDNTDTQYF
TRBV5-4	TRBJ1-2	TRBD1	NA	TGTGCCAGCAGCTTGTACGGGACAGGGGTCGGCGGCTACACCTTC	CASSLYGTGVGGYTF
TRBV5-1	TRBJ1-1	TRBD1	NA	TGCGCCAGCAGCTTGGAGGGGGCAAGCCCTGAAGCTTTCTTT	CASSLEGASPEAFF
TRBV30	TRBJ1-2	NA	few	TGTGCCTGGACCGATCTGGGGGCAGGGGATGGCTACACCTTC	CAWTDLGAGDGYTF